This T cell receptor beta chain was identified in a study of blood T cell repertoires in COVID-19. In the study overall: There were acute and convalescent COVID-19 samples, and they came from the United States, Italy and Spain. The analysed material was cDNA or gDNA that came from T cells, B-cell-depleted T cells, or PBMCs.

The CDR3 loop spans 16 amino acids. With 5 bases clipped from V and 7 bases from J, the junction kept 11 bases outside the gene matches. The germline gives CDR1 MDHEN, CDR2 SYDVKM. As originally analysed: From reference gene primer amplification, estimates of nucleated cell counts were derived. Produced via immunoSEQ multiplex PCR; TCRdb's table is partial and in-frame only. V and J calls and clone size are given by that table; D and trimming were obtained from the DNA. The sample lists some 97,000 clones, 85% to 90% seen once, with approximately 5% in the top ten. The TCR was taken from a human donor in a cohort sampled during active COVID-19. The chain uses TRBV28 and TRBJ1-5; 10 positions match TRBD1. Specimen: peripheral blood. CDR3 in amino acids: CASSLERTGGRQPQHF. CDR3 coding DNA: TGTGCCAGCAGTCTCGAGCGGACAGGGGGAAGGCAGCCCCAGCATTTT.